The clone carrying this T cell receptor beta chain was seen only a few times. Antigen: not known. This may stem from a read error, because a much larger clone lies one nucleotide away. The unsorted libraries were produced from 2 million PBMCs held at -80 C. The data stem from a study of neurological immune-mediated disorders. Study outcomes and limitations: Multiple sclerosis patients had less TCR clonal expansion than even healthy controls, unlike HTLV-1-associated myelopathy. None of the features examined (clinical or MRI) was associated with the multiple sclerosis repertoire cluster.

The CDR3 sequence is 15 residues long. Germline values: CDR1 LGHNA, CDR2 YSLEER. The method for making cDNA was 5'RACE, and it used 10-nucleotide random UMIs. TCRdb used MiXCR to reprocess the 5' RACE reads, holding one entry per CDR3 protein. Among 30,000 to 40,000 distinct CDR3 sequences listed, 3.5% to 4.5% were seen once. J is TRBJ2-6 and V is TRBV4-3; tentatively, D is TRBD1 (5 bases). This receptor was obtained from a man under 40 with multiple sclerosis. Sequenced material: PBMCs. CDR3 DNA sequence: TGCGCCAGCAGCCAGGCCCCTTCTGGGGCCAAAGTCCTGACTTTC. This gives the protein CASSQAPSGAKVLTF.